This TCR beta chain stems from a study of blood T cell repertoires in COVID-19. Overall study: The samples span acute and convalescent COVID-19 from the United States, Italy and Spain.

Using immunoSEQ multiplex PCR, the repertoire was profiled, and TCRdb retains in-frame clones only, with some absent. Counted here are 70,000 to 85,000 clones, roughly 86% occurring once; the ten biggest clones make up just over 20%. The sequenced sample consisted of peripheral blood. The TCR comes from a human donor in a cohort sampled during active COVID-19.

The CDR3 DNA reads TGTGCCAGCAGCTTCTCGGAGGGAGAGCAGTACTTC. Translation: CASSFSEGEQYF. This chain joins TRBV5-5 and TRBJ2-7; D is perhaps TRBD2 (6 bases). Trimming stripped 2 bases from V and 7 bases from J, with 10 bases between. This CDR3 comprises 12 residues. Germline values: CDR1 SGHKS, CDR2 YYEKEE (reference sequence).